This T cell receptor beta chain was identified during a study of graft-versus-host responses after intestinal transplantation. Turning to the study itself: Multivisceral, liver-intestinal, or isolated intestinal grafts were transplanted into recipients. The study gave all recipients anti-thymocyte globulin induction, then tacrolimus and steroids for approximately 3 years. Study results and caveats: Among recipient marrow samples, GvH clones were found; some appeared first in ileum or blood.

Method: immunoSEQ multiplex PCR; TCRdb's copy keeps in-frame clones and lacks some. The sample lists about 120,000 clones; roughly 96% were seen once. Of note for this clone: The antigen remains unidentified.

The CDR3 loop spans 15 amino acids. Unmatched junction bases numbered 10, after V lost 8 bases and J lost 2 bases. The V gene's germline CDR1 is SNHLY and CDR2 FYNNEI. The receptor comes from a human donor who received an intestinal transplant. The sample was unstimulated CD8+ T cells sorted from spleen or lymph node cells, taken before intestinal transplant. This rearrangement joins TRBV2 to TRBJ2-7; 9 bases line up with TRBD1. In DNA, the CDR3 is TGTGCCAGCGGCTCCCTCCGGACAGGGGCCTACGAGCAGTACTTC. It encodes CASGSLRTGAYEQYF.